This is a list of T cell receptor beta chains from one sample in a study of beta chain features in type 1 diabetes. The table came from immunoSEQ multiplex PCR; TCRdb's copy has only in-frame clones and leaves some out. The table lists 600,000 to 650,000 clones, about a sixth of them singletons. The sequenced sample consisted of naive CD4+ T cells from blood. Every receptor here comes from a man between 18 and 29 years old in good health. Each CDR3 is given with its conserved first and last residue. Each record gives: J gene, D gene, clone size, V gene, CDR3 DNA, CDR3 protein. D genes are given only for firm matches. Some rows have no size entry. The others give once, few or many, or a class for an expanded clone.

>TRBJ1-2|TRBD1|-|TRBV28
TGTGCCAGCAGGGCACGAGGACAGGAATGGGGCGGCTACACCTTC
CASRARGQEWGGYTF
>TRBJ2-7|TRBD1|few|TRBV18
TGTGCCAGCTTCACCGGGGCAGGGGGCCACGAGCAGTACTTC
CASFTGAGGHEQYF
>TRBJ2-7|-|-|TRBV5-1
TGCGCCAGCAGCTTGGCTGGCTCCTACGAGCAGTACTTC
CASSLAGSYEQYF
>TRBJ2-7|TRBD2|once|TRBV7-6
TGTGCCAGCAGACCGGGACTAGCGGGAGCTTCCTACGAGCAGTACTTC
CASRPGLAGASYEQYF
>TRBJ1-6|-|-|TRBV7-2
TGTGCCAGCAGCTGGGCCCGACCGCCGACACCCCTCCACTTT
CASSWARPPTPLHF
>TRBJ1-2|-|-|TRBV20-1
TGCAGTGCTAGTACCGGGTCCCCCAGGAACTTC
CSASTGSPRNF
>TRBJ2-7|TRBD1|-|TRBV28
TGTGCCAGCAATCGCCCGGGACAGGCAGACTACGAGCAGTACTTC
CASNRPGQADYEQYF
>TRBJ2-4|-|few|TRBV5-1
TGCGCCAGCAGCTTGGGTTCGGGCAAAAACATTCAGTACTTC
CASSLGSGKNIQYF
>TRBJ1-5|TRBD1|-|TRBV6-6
TGTGCCAGCAGTCGGACAGGGACCAATCAGCCCCAGCATTTT
CASSRTGTNQPQHF
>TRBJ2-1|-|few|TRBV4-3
TGCGCCAGCAGCCAAGATCACTACAATGAGCAGTTCTTC
CASSQDHYNEQFF
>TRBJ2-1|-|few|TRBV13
TGTGCCAGCAGCTTAGGGGGCCAGGTGGATAGCTCCTACAATGAGCAGTTCTTC
CASSLGGQVDSSYNEQFF
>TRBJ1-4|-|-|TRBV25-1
TGTGCCAGCAGTGAAGTTACAGGGCTTTCAACTAATGAAAAACTGTTTTTT
CASSEVTGLSTNEKLFF
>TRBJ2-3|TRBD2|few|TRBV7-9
TGTGCCAGCAGCCGGGGCAGTTCGGGGGGAGATACGCAGTATTTT
CASSRGSSGGDTQYF
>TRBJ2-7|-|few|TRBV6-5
TGTGCCAGCAGTTACTTTCCAGGGAGATACGAGCAGTACTTC
CASSYFPGRYEQYF
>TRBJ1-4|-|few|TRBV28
TGTGCCAGCAGTTTCGTTAAGAATGAAAAACTGTTTTTT
CASSFVKNEKLFF
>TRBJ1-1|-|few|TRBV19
TGTGCCAGTAGTATAGCTCCAGAGCGCGTTGAAGCTTTCTTT
CASSIAPERVEAFF
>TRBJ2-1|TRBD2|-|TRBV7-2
TGTGCCAGCAGCTTCCCGAGGGCTAGCGGGAGTCTTGAGCAGTTCTTC
CASSFPRASGSLEQFF
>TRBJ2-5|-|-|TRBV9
TGTGCCAGCAGCGCCGGGACCTCCCGGGGCCAAGAGACCCAGTACTTC
CASSAGTSRGQETQYF
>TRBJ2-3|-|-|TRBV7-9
TGTGCCAGCAGCCGCCGACTAGACAGCGCAGATACGCAGTATTTT
CASSRRLDSADTQYF
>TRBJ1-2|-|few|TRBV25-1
TGTGCCAGCAGTGAACTCGTCGGCCGGGACAAGTCTTACTATGGCTACACCTTC
CASSELVGRDKSYYGYTF
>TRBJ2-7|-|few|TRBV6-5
TGTGCCAGCAGACGTACGGGTCAGGGCTACGAGCAGTACTTC
CASRRTGQGYEQYF
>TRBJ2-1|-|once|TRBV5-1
TGCGCCAGCAGCTTGGTGGGGGGTACCTACAATGAGCAGTTCTTC
CASSLVGGTYNEQFF
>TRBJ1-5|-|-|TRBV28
TGTGCCAGCATTGGGGCAGGGAAAATAAATCAGCCCCAGCATTTT
CASIGAGKINQPQHF
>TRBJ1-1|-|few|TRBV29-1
TGCAGCGTTGAACAGGGAGGAGAAGCTTTCTTT
CSVEQGGEAFF
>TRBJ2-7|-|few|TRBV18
TGTGCCAGCTCACCAATCGGGGTCGGATACGAGCAGTACTTC
CASSPIGVGYEQYF
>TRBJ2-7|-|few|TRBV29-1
TGCAGCGTTGAGGCGGGCCCTAGAACCTACGAGCAGTACTTC
CSVEAGPRTYEQYF
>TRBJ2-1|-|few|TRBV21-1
TGTGCCAGCAGCCCCCGGGAGGGGAGGGATGAGCAGTTCTTC
CASSPREGRDEQFF
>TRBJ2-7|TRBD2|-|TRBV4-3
TGCGCCAGCAGCCAGCAACCGGGACTAGTAGCCTACGAGCAGTACTTC
CASSQQPGLVAYEQYF
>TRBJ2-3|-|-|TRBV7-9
TGTGCCAGCAGCTTGGCCACAGATACGCAGTATTTT
CASSLATDTQYF
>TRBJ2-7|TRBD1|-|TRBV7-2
TGTGCCAGCAGCCAACAGGGGGCCTACGAGCAGTACTTC
CASSQQGAYEQYF
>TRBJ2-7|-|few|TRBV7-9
TGTGCCAGCAGCTCCATCTCCTACGAGCAGTACTTC
CASSSISYEQYF
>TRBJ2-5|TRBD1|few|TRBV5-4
TGTGCCAGCAGCCCTACAGGGGGCAGGGAGACCCAGTACTTC
CASSPTGGRETQYF
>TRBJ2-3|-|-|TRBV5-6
TGTGCCAGCAGCTTGGTTGGTCCCGATACGCAGTATTTT
CASSLVGPDTQYF
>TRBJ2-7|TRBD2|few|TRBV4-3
TGCGCCAGCTGCCTAGCGGGAGGCCGCCAGTACTTC
CASCLAGGRQYF
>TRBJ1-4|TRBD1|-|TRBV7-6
TGTGCCAGCAGGGGACAGCAAAATGAAAAACTGTTTTTT
CASRGQQNEKLFF
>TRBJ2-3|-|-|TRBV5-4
TGTGCCAGCAGAGATGGGTCAGCAGATACGCAGTATTTT
CASRDGSADTQYF
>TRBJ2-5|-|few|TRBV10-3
TGTGCCATCAGTGAGTCAGGGGGGAAGGAGACCCAGTACTTC
CAISESGGKETQYF
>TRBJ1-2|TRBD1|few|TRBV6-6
TGTGCCAGCAGTTACTCCTGGGACAGGGGTCGTGGCTACACCTTC
CASSYSWDRGRGYTF
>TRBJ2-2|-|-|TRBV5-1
TGCGCCAGCAGCTTGTCCAGTCCGAACACCGGGGAGCTGTTTTTT
CASSLSSPNTGELFF
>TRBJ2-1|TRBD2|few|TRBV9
TGTGCCAGCAGCGTAGTAGGTAGCGGGATTTACAATGAGCAGTTCTTC
CASSVVGSGIYNEQFF